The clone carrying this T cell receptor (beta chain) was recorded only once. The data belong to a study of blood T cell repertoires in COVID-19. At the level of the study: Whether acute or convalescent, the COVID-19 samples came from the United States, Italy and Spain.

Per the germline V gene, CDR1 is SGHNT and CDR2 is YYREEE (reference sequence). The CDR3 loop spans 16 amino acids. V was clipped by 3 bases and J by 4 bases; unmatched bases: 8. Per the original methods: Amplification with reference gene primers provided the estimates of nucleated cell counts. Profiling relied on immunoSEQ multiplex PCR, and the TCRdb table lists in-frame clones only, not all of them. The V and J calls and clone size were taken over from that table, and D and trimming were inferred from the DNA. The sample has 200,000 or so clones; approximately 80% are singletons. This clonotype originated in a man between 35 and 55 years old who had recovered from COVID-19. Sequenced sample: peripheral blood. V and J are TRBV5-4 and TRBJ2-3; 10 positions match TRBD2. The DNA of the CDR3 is TGTGCCAGCAGCTCCCAAGCGGGGGGGCAGGCAGATACGCAGTATTTT. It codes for CASSSQAGGQADTQYF.